Listed below are T cell receptor beta chains from one sample, sequenced in a study of T cell repertoires in cytomegalovirus infection. TCRdb passed the reads through MiXCR, listing each CDR3 protein once. The sample contains some 180,000 distinct CDR3 sequences, about 17% of which appear only once. Input material: CD8+ T cells from PBMCs. These TCRs come from a human donor in good health (CMV status not recorded). Some clones in this sample may be carry-over from other donors' samples. CDR3s include the opening cysteine and the closing phenylalanine or tryptophan. A D gene is named only where the DNA matches it firmly. A row's size may be missing; if present it is once, few, many or a size class.

size	V	J	D	DNA	CDR3
.	TRBV7-2	TRBJ1-5	TRBD1	TGTGCCAGCAGCTTAGCGACAGGGATAGAGCCCCAGCATTTT	CASSLATGIEPQHF
.	TRBV7-9	TRBJ2-1	.	TGTGCCAGCAGCTCACCTCAGGGAAGCCCCAATGAGCAGTTCTTC	CASSSPQGSPNEQFF
.	TRBV4-3	TRBJ2-1	TRBD2	TGCGCCAGCAGCCAAGAGGGGGGGACCAGCTCCTACAATGAGCAGTTCTTC	CASSQEGGTSSYNEQFF
.	TRBV29-1	TRBJ2-1	.	TGCAGCGTTGTAACGGAATACAATGAGCAGTTCTTC	CSVVTEYNEQFF
many	TRBV7-6	TRBJ1-1	.	TGTGCCAGCAGCTTAGGGTGGGGAAGCAACACTGAAGCTTTCTTT	CASSLGWGSNTEAFF
.	TRBV7-9	TRBJ2-1	.	TGTGCCAGCAGTGGACAGAGCCCCTTGGGCAATGAGCAGTTCTTC	CASSGQSPLGNEQFF
few	TRBV13	TRBJ2-3	.	TGTGCCAGCAGCCCCCCCCGCACAGATACGCAGTATTTT	CASSPPRTDTQYF
.	TRBV20-1	TRBJ1-1	.	TGCAGTGCTAGTTTCCAGGGTATGAACACTGAAGCTTTCTTT	CSASFQGMNTEAFF
few	TRBV25-1	TRBJ1-2	.	TGTGCCAGCAGTGGATGGGGAATAGATGGCTACACCTTC	CASSGWGIDGYTF
.	TRBV20-1	TRBJ2-2	.	TGCAGTGCTAGAGATTTTCTTGATTCCGGGGAGCTGTTTTTT	CSARDFLDSGELFF
.	TRBV7-6	TRBJ2-2	TRBD1	TGTGCCAGCAGCCCCGGACAGGGAGGCTCCACCGGGGAGCTGTTTTTT	CASSPGQGGSTGELFF
.	TRBV12-3/TRBV12-4	TRBJ2-1	TRBD1	TGTGCCAGCAGTCCCGACAGGGTTCATCACAATGAGCAGTTCTTC	CASSPDRVHHNEQFF
.	TRBV7-2	TRBJ1-6	.	TGTGCCAGCAGCTCCCGGAGGACATATTCACCCCTCCACTTT	CASSSRRTYSPLHF
.	TRBV12-3/TRBV12-4	TRBJ1-2	.	TGTGCCAGCAGTTTAGGGGCTACTGGCTACACCTTC	CASSLGATGYTF
few	TRBV6-6	TRBJ2-5	.	TGTGCCAGCAGTTACTTTCCGGGGGACCAAGAGACCCAGTACTTC	CASSYFPGDQETQYF
many	TRBV12-3/TRBV12-4	TRBJ2-7	.	TGTGCCAGCAGTTTCGGGACATCCTACGAGCAGTACTTC	CASSFGTSYEQYF
many	TRBV7-2	TRBJ2-7	TRBD1	TGTGCCAGCAGCCGGGGACAGGGAGTGGACTACGAGCAGTACTTC	CASSRGQGVDYEQYF
.	TRBV6-2/TRBV6-3	TRBJ2-5	.	TGTGCCAGCAGTTACTCGGTGTACCAAGAGACCCAGTACTTC	CASSYSVYQETQYF
.	TRBV7-9	TRBJ2-7	TRBD1	TGTGCCAGCCTCGGGGAACGCCCCAGGGACAGGGAGTCCTACGAGCAGTACTTC	CASLGERPRDRESYEQYF
.	TRBV14	TRBJ1-3	.	TGTGCCAGCAGCCCTGCCGCTTGGTCTGGAAACACCATATATTTT	CASSPAAWSGNTIYF
.	TRBV27	TRBJ2-1	.	TGTGCCAGCAGTTGGGGGGCTCAGAATGAGCAGTTCTTC	CASSWGAQNEQFF
few	TRBV7-9	TRBJ2-7	.	TGTGCCAGCAGCGGCGGAGCAGCTTCAATATCCTACGAGCAGTACTTC	CASSGGAASISYEQYF
.	TRBV7-2	TRBJ1-1	.	TGTGCCAGCAGCTGGGGGGGTGAAGCGAACACTGAAGCTTTCTTT	CASSWGGEANTEAFF
few	TRBV6-5	TRBJ2-7	TRBD1	TGTGCCAGCAGTTCGTTCCTGAGCGACGACAGGTCAGGGGGCTCGGACGAGCAGTACTTC	CASSSFLSDDRSGGSDEQYF
few	TRBV7-9	TRBJ1-5	.	TGTGCCAGCAGCTTAGTAAGGGGGACGGACAATCAGCCCCAGCATTTT	CASSLVRGTDNQPQHF
.	TRBV4-3	TRBJ2-7	TRBD1	TGCGCCAGCAGCCAAGCCCAGGGGGCCTCCTACGAGCAGTACTTC	CASSQAQGASYEQYF
few	TRBV7-2	TRBJ1-1	.	TGTGCCAGCAGCTTAGGTGGGTACTTGAACACTGAAGCTTTCTTT	CASSLGGYLNTEAFF
many	TRBV7-8	TRBJ2-1	TRBD1	TGTGCCAGCAGCTTACCGACAGGGAACACCTACAATGAGCAGTTCTTC	CASSLPTGNTYNEQFF
.	TRBV29-1	TRBJ2-7	.	TGCAGCGTTCGGGGTGAGGCCCGGCGGGGTGGTTACGAGCAGTACTTC	CSVRGEARRGGYEQYF
few	TRBV7-2	TRBJ2-7	TRBD2	TGTGCCAGCAGCTTGGGGCTAGCGGGCTCCTACGAGCAGTACTTC	CASSLGLAGSYEQYF
many	TRBV7-2	TRBJ1-2	TRBD1	TGTGCCAGCAGCTTGATGGACAGGGGTGCCTATGGCTACACCTTC	CASSLMDRGAYGYTF
few	TRBV10-3	TRBJ2-3	TRBD2	TGTGCCACCGGGACTAGCGGGGGATCCCACCCCTCAGATACGCAGTATTTT	CATGTSGGSHPSDTQYF
.	TRBV7-2	TRBJ2-7	TRBD2	TGTGCCAGCAGCTTCCCCGGCTCCAGGACTAGCGGGGGGCTGGTCTACGAGCAGTACTTC	CASSFPGSRTSGGLVYEQYF
few	TRBV5-5	TRBJ2-7	TRBD1	TGTGCCAGCAGCACTGGACAGGGGAACTACGAGCAGTACTTC	CASSTGQGNYEQYF
few	TRBV7-2	TRBJ1-4	.	TGTGCCAGCAGCTTAGGCTGGTCTAATGAAAAACTGTTTTTT	CASSLGWSNEKLFF
few	TRBV7-9	TRBJ2-5	.	TGTGCCAGCAGTCGGCCCAGGCAGGGTAAAGAGACCCAGTACTTC	CASSRPRQGKETQYF
.	TRBV27	TRBJ2-1	.	TGTGCCAGCACACCGGGGCGCGGGTCCTACAATGAGCAGTTCTTC	CASTPGRGSYNEQFF
few	TRBV2	TRBJ2-1	.	TGTGCCAGCAGTGAAGGGCAGGCCGCCTACAATGAGCAGTTCTTC	CASSEGQAAYNEQFF
.	TRBV4-3	TRBJ2-3	.	TGCGCCAGCAGCCAAGGCGTGACAGGTTCCGTTAGCACAGATACGCAGTATTTT	CASSQGVTGSVSTDTQYF
few	TRBV12-5	TRBJ2-1	.	TGTGCTAGTGCTTCGGAGGATGAGCAGTTCTTC	CASASEDEQFF